This T cell receptor (beta chain) is drawn from a study of T cells in Graves' hyperthyroidism and ophthalmopathy. About the research overall: The initial diagnosis was the point when peripheral blood was collected, ahead of any treatment. General study points: Ophthalmopathy, which appeared later, was predicted by the model a median around 6.5 months before onset.

Amplified regions were TCR beta CDR3 sequences from RNA transcripts. HTBI primers were employed in a first-round RT-PCR of the TCR CDR3. TCRdb recomputed calls from the multiplex PCR reads with MiXCR, one row per CDR3 protein. The repertoire holds some 550,000 distinct CDR3 sequences, with 16% as singletons. Concerning this clonotype: Its antigen is unidentified.

Trimming took off 1 base at V and 4 bases at J, with 4 bases between the two ends. CDR3 length equals 12 residues. Germline assignment: CDR1 DFQATT and CDR2 SNEGSKA (reference sequence). Diagnoses used clinical symptoms, serum thyroxine and TRAb, thyroid ultrasound and orbital computed tomography. The PBMCs were sourced from fresh peripheral blood (10 ml). The sequence was collected from a woman aged 40 to 55 with Graves' ophthalmopathy. The sequencing sample was made of blood. The chain carries TRBV20-1 and TRBJ1-4; D gene unclear. The CDR3: CSARADNEKLFF. The CDR3 nucleotides are TGCAGTGCTAGAGCTGATAATGAAAAACTGTTTTTT.